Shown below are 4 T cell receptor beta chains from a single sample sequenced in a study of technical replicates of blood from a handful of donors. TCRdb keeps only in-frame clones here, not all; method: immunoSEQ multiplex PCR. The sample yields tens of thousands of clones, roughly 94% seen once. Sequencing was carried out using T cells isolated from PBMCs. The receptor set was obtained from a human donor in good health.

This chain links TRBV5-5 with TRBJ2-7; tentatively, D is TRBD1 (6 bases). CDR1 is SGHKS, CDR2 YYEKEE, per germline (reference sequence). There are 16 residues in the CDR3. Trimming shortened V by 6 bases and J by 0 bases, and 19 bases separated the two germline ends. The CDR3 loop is CASNPRTARSSYEQYF. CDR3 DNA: TGTGCCAGCAACCCCCGGACAGCCAGGAGCTCCTACGAGCAGTACTTC.

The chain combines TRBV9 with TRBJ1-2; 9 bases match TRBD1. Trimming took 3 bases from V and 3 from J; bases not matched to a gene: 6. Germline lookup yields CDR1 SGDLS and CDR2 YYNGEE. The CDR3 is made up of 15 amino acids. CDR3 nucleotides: TGTGCCAGCAGCGGCTCGGGACAGGGAGACTATGGCTACACCTTC. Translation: CASSGSGQGDYGYTF.

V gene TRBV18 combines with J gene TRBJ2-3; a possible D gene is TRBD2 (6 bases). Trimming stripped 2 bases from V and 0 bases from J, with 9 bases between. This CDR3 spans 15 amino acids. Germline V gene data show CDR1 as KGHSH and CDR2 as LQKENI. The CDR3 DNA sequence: TGTGCCAGCTCACCAACGACTAGAAGCACAGATACGCAGTATTTT. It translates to CASSPTTRSTDTQYF.

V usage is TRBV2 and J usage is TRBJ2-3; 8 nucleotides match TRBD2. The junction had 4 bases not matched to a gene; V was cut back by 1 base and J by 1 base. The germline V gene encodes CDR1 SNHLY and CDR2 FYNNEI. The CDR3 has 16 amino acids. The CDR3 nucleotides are TGTGCCAGCAGTGAAGGAGGAGCGGGAGGCACAGATACGCAGTATTTT. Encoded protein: CASSEGGAGGTDTQYF.